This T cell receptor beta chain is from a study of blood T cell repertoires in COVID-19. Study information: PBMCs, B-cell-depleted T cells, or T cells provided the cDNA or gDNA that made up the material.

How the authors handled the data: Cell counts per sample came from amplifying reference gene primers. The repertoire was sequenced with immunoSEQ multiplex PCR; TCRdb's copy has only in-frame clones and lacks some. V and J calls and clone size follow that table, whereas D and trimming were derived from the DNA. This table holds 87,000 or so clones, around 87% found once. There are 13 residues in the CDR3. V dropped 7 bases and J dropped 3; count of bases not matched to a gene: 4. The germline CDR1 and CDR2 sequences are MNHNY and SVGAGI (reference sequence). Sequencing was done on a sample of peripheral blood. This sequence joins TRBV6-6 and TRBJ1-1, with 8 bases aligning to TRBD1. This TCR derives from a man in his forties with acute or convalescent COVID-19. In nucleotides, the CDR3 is TGTGCCAGCACCCCGACAGGGGACACTGAAGCTTTCTTT. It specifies CASTPTGDTEAFF.